These T cell receptor beta chains were read from a single sample in a study of blood T cell repertoires in COVID-19. Sequenced by immunoSEQ multiplex PCR; TCRdb stores in-frame clones only, minus some. The table shows around 160,000 clones, with around 83% occurring only once. What was sequenced was PBMCs or T cells enriched from blood (not recorded which). These receptors came from a woman between 45 and 60 years old who had been exposed to COVID-19. Both conserved end residues are part of each CDR3. The order of the fields is D gene, clone size, V gene, J gene, CDR3 protein, CDR3 DNA. D genes are given only for firm matches. Rows may omit the clone size; those that give it use once, few, many or a size class.

TRBD2,few,TRBV29-1,TRBJ2-7,CSVVAGPSYEQYF,TGCAGCGTTGTAGCGGGGCCATCCTACGAGCAGTACTTC
.,.,TRBV28,TRBJ1-1,CASSLGGVEAFF,TGTGCCAGCAGCCTAGGGGGGGTCGAAGCTTTCTTT
.,few,TRBV9,TRBJ1-4,CASSVGGDNEKLFF,TGTGCCAGCAGCGTAGGCGGGGATAATGAAAAACTGTTTTTT
TRBD1,once,TRBV19,TRBJ1-1,CAQIGQGEAFF,TGTGCCCAGATCGGACAGGGCGAAGCTTTCTTT
TRBD1,once,TRBV4-1,TRBJ2-7,CASSQGPDRVTYEQYF,TGCGCCAGCAGCCAAGGGCCGGACAGGGTTACCTACGAGCAGTACTTC
.,.,TRBV5-1,TRBJ1-6,CASSLAGGPDNSPLHF,TGCGCCAGCAGCTTGGCTGGAGGGCCGGATAATTCACCCCTCCACTTT
.,.,TRBV19,TRBJ1-5,CASSIAGATRNQPQHF,TGTGCCAGTAGTATTGCAGGGGCTACGAGGAATCAGCCCCAGCATTTT
TRBD1,.,TRBV7-9,TRBJ1-3,CAFPTGFVNTIYF,TGTGCCTTTCCGACAGGGTTTGTGAACACCATATATTTT
TRBD1,.,TRBV19,TRBJ1-4,CASSPDRDGKLFF,TGTGCCAGTAGTCCGGACAGGGACGGAAAACTGTTTTTT
TRBD2,.,TRBV4-3,TRBJ2-1,CASSQEWGGVSGEQFF,TGCGCCAGCAGCCAAGAGTGGGGGGGAGTATCTGGAGAGCAGTTCTTC
.,.,TRBV4-3,TRBJ1-6,CASSQEPRGFNSPLHF,TGCGCCAGCAGCCAAGAGCCCAGGGGATTCAATTCACCCCTCCACTTT
.,.,TRBV27,TRBJ2-5,CASSLLPGNVETQYF,TGTGCCAGCAGTTTATTGCCAGGGAATGTAGAGACCCAGTACTTC
.,once,TRBV5-6,TRBJ2-2,CASSFWRGYTGELFF,TGTGCCAGCAGCTTCTGGAGAGGTTACACCGGGGAGCTGTTTTTT
.,few,TRBV18,TRBJ1-3,CASSPVGGTGNTIYF,TGTGCCAGCTCACCCGTCGGTGGTACTGGAAACACCATATATTTT
.,.,TRBV2,TRBJ1-6,CASSGNNSPLHF,TGTGCCAGCTCCGGGAATAATTCACCCCTCCACTTT
TRBD2,.,TRBV4-1,TRBJ2-2,CASSQEGGASSWRGELFF,TGCGCCAGCAGCCAAGAGGGAGGGGCCAGTTCTTGGAGAGGGGAGCTGTTTTTT
TRBD1,.,TRBV6-5,TRBJ2-2,CASSYGTGNTGELFF,TGTGCCAGCAGTTACGGGACAGGAAACACCGGGGAGCTGTTTTTT
TRBD2,.,TRBV6-1,TRBJ2-7,CASSEIVHGGRADEQYF,TGTGCCAGCAGTGAAATTGTTCATGGCGGGAGGGCCGACGAGCAGTACTTC
.,.,TRBV30,TRBJ2-3,CAWSVPGGGVTDTQYF,TGTGCCTGGAGTGTCCCGGGCGGCGGGGTCACAGATACGCAGTATTTT
TRBD1,.,TRBV7-2,TRBJ2-7,CASSSRQGTYEQYF,TGTGCCAGCAGCTCCAGACAGGGTACCTACGAGCAGTACTTC
.,once,TRBV12-3/TRBV12-4,TRBJ2-1,CASSVWRNEQFF,TGTGCCAGCAGTGTATGGCGGAATGAGCAGTTCTTC
.,.,TRBV12-3/TRBV12-4,TRBJ1-2,CASRINRVGGYTF,TGTGCCAGCAGGATCAACAGGGTAGGCGGCTACACCTTC
TRBD2,.,TRBV24-1,TRBJ2-1,CATSDGGTSRHNEQFF,TGTGCCACCAGTGACGGCGGGACTAGCCGACACAATGAGCAGTTCTTC
.,once,TRBV7-9,TRBJ1-1,CASSLGGGEAFF,TGTGCCAGCAGCTTGGGCGGGGGGGAAGCTTTCTTT
.,.,TRBV6-2/TRBV6-3,TRBJ1-5,CASSGGGPNQPQHF,TGTGCCAGCAGCGGGGGGGGCCCCAATCAGCCCCAGCATTTT
.,.,TRBV12-5,TRBJ1-1,CASGEGTPWAFF,TGTGCTAGTGGTGAAGGGACTCCTTGGGCTTTCTTT